These T cell receptor beta chains were read from a single sample in a study of CD8 T cells in Susac syndrome. TCRdb passed the immunoSEQ multiplex PCR reads through MiXCR, listing each CDR3 protein once. The profile shows more than 150,000 distinct CDR3 sequences, roughly 94% of them singletons. Sequencing was done on a sample of CD8+ T cells from PBMCs. These receptors came from a human donor with multiple sclerosis. CDR3s include the opening cysteine and the closing phenylalanine or tryptophan. The order of the fields is D gene, J gene, V gene, clone size, CDR3 DNA, CDR3 protein. The D gene is left open where the match is weak. Size is omitted from some rows. Given values are once, few, many or a class for expanded clones.

-	TRBJ2-1	TRBV6-5	-	TGTGCCAGCAGTTACGCAGTCTACAATGAGCAGTTCTTC	CASSYAVYNEQFF
TRBD2	TRBJ2-3	TRBV7-2	-	TGTGCCAGCAGCTCCGCTCTAGCGGGGGGGCTCACAGATACGCAGTATTTT	CASSSALAGGLTDTQYF
-	TRBJ2-5	TRBV28	once	TGTGCCAGCAGTTTAGGTGCCCTAAGACAAGAGACCCAGTACTTC	CASSLGALRQETQYF
-	TRBJ2-7	TRBV20-1	-	TGCAGTGCTAGAGGGGGTATGGTGCGCGAGCAGTACTTC	CSARGGMVREQYF
-	TRBJ2-2	TRBV7-9	-	TGTGCCAGCAGCTTTTCCGAAAGGGGCACCGGGGAGCTGTTTTTT	CASSFSERGTGELFF
-	TRBJ1-5	TRBV7-9	-	TGTGCCAGCAGCTTCGGTACAGACCCCCAGCATTTT	CASSFGTDPQHF
TRBD1	TRBJ2-3	TRBV3-1	-	TGTGCCAGCAGCCCAAACGCGGGACAGGGGGAATCAGATACGCAGTATTTT	CASSPNAGQGESDTQYF
-	TRBJ2-7	TRBV29-1	-	TGCAGCGTTGAAGAGTTAGGACTAGGGGGTTACGAGCAGTACTTC	CSVEELGLGGYEQYF
TRBD1	TRBJ2-7	TRBV6-2/TRBV6-3	-	TGTGCCAGCAGCCCCGGGACAGTGACGCGGCAGTACTTC	CASSPGTVTRQYF
TRBD2	TRBJ2-3	TRBV6-1	-	TGTGCCAGCAGCCCCATTCAAGCGGGGGAGTCAGATACGCAGTATTTT	CASSPIQAGESDTQYF
-	TRBJ2-1	TRBV5-1	-	TGCGCCAGCAGCCCCCGGAGGGCCTCCTACAATGAGCAGTTCTTC	CASSPRRASYNEQFF
-	TRBJ1-1	TRBV7-6	-	TGTGCCAGCAGCTTTAGGGACACTGAAGCTTTCTTT	CASSFRDTEAFF
-	TRBJ2-1	TRBV4-1	-	TGCGCCAGCAGCCTGGGAGGGGGAATCTACAATGAGCAGTTCTTC	CASSLGGGIYNEQFF
-	TRBJ2-3	TRBV9	once	TGTGCCAGCAGCGTAGGGACAGAACGACCTAGCACAGATACGCAGTATTTT	CASSVGTERPSTDTQYF
-	TRBJ1-5	TRBV6-6	-	TGTGCCAGCAGTGGTAACTACAATCAGCCCCAGCATTTT	CASSGNYNQPQHF
TRBD2	TRBJ2-2	TRBV15	-	TGTGCCACCAGGAGAGGACTAGCGGGGACCACCGGGGAGCTGTTTTTT	CATRRGLAGTTGELFF
-	TRBJ2-1	TRBV15	-	TGTGCCACCAGCGTTGGTTCCGATGAGCAGTTCTTC	CATSVGSDEQFF
-	TRBJ2-1	TRBV29-1	-	TGCAGCGTTGAGTTTATCGGCGGGCAGTTCTTC	CSVEFIGGQFF
TRBD1	TRBJ1-6	TRBV5-4	-	TGTGCCAGCAGCTCTGGACAGGGGGTAAACTCACCCCTCCACTTT	CASSSGQGVNSPLHF
-	TRBJ2-4	TRBV12-3/TRBV12-4	-	TGTGCCAGCAGTTTAGCGTTTGGAGACCAGTACTTC	CASSLAFGDQYF
-	TRBJ2-1	TRBV9	-	TGTGCCAGCAGCACCGGCGGCCACAATGAGCAGTTCTTC	CASSTGGHNEQFF
-	TRBJ2-7	TRBV28	-	TGTGCCAGCCGGGGACTCGCCACTAACTACGAGCAGTACTTC	CASRGLATNYEQYF
-	TRBJ1-5	TRBV6-5	-	TGTGCCAGCAGTTACAGGCAGGGGACTCAGCCCCAGCATTTT	CASSYRQGTQPQHF
-	TRBJ1-1	TRBV2	-	TGTGCCAGCATCGTTAGCACTGAAGCTTTCTTT	CASIVSTEAFF
-	TRBJ2-3	TRBV24-1	once	TGTGCCACCAGTGATTTGCTCACAGATACGCAGTATTTT	CATSDLLTDTQYF
-	TRBJ2-6	TRBV27	once	TGTGCCAGCAGACCTAGCTCTGGGGCCAACGTCCTGACTTTC	CASRPSSGANVLTF
-	TRBJ1-2	TRBV25-1	-	TGTGCCAGCGCCCCCGAAGGGCAATATGGCTACACCTTC	CASAPEGQYGYTF
-	TRBJ2-7	TRBV3-1	-	TGTGCCAGCAGTCGCGACGGACTCGATTTCGAGCAGTACTTC	CASSRDGLDFEQYF
-	TRBJ1-1	TRBV27	-	TGTGCCAGCAGTTTTAGCGGAAGCACTGAAGCTTTCTTT	CASSFSGSTEAFF
TRBD2	TRBJ2-2	TRBV25-1	once	TGTGCCAGCAGTGGATTGGCTAGCGGCGGGGAGCTGTTTTTT	CASSGLASGGELFF
TRBD1	TRBJ1-2	TRBV9	-	TGTGCCAGCGGACGCACAGGGGGCGATTGGGGCTACACCTTC	CASGRTGGDWGYTF
-	TRBJ2-7	TRBV11-2	once	TGTGCCAGCAGCTTAGATCCGGGATCCTACGAGCAGTACTTC	CASSLDPGSYEQYF
TRBD2	TRBJ2-7	TRBV6-2/TRBV6-3	-	TGTGCCAGCAGTTACCCCCCAGCGGGGGCCGACTACGAGCAGTACTTC	CASSYPPAGADYEQYF
-	TRBJ1-1	TRBV4-2	-	TGTGCCAGCAGATTGGGGGGCACTGAAGCTTTCTTT	CASRLGGTEAFF
-	TRBJ1-2	TRBV27	once	TGTGCCAGCAGTTTATCGGGGGGGAACGGCGGCTACACCTTC	CASSLSGGNGGYTF
-	TRBJ1-2	TRBV27	-	TGTGCCAGCAGTTCTAGGCAAAACTATGGCTACACCTTC	CASSSRQNYGYTF
-	TRBJ1-2	TRBV2	-	TGTGCCAGCAGTGTGGGAAACAGGCCCTACTATGGCTACACCTTC	CASSVGNRPYYGYTF
-	TRBJ2-5	TRBV23-1	-	TGCGCCAGCAGTCAAACTACCGCCGGTCCGGAGGGGACCCAAGAGACCCAGTACTTC	CASSQTTAGPEGTQETQYF
-	TRBJ1-1	TRBV9	once	TGTGCCAGCAGCGTAGTTAGAGACACTGAAGCTTTCTTT	CASSVVRDTEAFF
-	TRBJ2-5	TRBV9	-	TGTGCCAGCAGCGTAGGAGCTAGCACGAGAGAGACCCAGTACTTC	CASSVGASTRETQYF
-	TRBJ2-7	TRBV28	-	TGTGCCAGCAGTTCGGGACGCATGACGGCCTACGAGCAGTACTTC	CASSSGRMTAYEQYF